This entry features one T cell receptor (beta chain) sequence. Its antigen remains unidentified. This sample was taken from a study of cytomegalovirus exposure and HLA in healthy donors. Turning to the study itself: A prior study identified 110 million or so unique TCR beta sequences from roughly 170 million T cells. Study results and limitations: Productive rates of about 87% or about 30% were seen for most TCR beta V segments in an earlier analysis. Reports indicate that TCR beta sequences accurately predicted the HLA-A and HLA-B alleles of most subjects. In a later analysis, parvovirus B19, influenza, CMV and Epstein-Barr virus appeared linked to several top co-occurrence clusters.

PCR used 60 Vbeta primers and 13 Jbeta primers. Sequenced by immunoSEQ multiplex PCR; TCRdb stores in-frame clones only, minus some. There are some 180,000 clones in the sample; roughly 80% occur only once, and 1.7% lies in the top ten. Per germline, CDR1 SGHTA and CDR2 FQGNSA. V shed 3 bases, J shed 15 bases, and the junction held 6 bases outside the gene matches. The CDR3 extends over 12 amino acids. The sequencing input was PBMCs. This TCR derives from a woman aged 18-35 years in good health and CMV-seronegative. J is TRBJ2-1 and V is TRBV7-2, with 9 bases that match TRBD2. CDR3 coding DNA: TGTGCCAGCAGCTTTAGCGGGGGCCAGGGGTTCTTC. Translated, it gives CASSFSGGQGFF. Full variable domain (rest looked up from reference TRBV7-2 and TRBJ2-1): GAGVSQSPSNKVTEKGKDVELRCDPISGHTALYWYRQSLGQGLEFLIYFQGNSAPDKSGLPSDRFSAERTGGSVSTLTIQRTQQEDSAVYLCASSFSGGQGFFGPGTRLTVL.